This T cell receptor beta chain was identified during a study of blood T cell repertoires in COVID-19. Sequenced by immunoSEQ multiplex PCR; TCRdb stores in-frame clones only, minus some. The data contain fewer than 150,000 clones, around 79% of them singletons. CDR3 length: 13 residues. The germline CDR1 and CDR2 sequences are SGHTA and FQGNSA. Trimming took 3 bases from V and 6 from J, leaving 8 bases between them. The source material was peripheral blood. The receptor comes from an older man with acute or convalescent COVID-19. The chain employs TRBV7-2 and TRBJ2-2; D perhaps matches TRBD1 (5 bases). The CDR3 DNA sequence: TGTGCCAGCAGCTTCCACAGGTCCGGGGAGCTGTTTTTT. Translation: CASSFHRSGELFF.